This note documents a single T cell receptor (beta chain) sequence. Profiled with immunoSEQ multiplex PCR; TCRdb holds only in-frame clones, not every one. The sample has about 250,000 clones; around 82% are singletons. This sample is part of a study of blood T cell repertoires in COVID-19. About the research overall: Spain, Italy and the United States supplied samples that represented acute and convalescent COVID-19. PBMCs, B-cell-depleted T cells, or T cells provided the cDNA or gDNA that made up the material.

Germline V lookup: CDR1 SQVTM, CDR2 ANQGSEA. The V end lost 4 bases, the J end lost 2 bases, and 6 bases lay between the germline ends. The CDR3 consists of 13 residues. The chain joins TRBV29-1 to TRBJ1-6; D remains unclear. Sequencing was done on a sample of peripheral blood. This TCR came from a human donor with COVID-19, enrolled during active disease. The donor label of this sample is uncertain. CDR3 sequence reads: CSVGHAYNSPLHF. The CDR3, as DNA: TGCAGCGTTGGACATGCCTATAATTCACCCCTCCACTTT.